This paragraph covers one T cell receptor beta chain sequence. What antigen it recognizes has not been identified. Qualities for individual bases were not recorded, and no much larger clone is one base off. The V and J ends are trimmed by 8 bases and 3 bases, leaving 10 bases between them. The germline V gene encodes CDR1 MNHEY and CDR2 SVGAGI. The CDR3 runs 12 residues from the cysteine to the phenylalanine. Only the CDR3 part of the read is kept: 36 bases, read in frame from the first base. Healthy HIV-negative adults with no recently reported acute infections or vaccinations were included as donors. Every donor was a Caucasian adult living in Nashville, Tennessee, USA. CD4+ T cells were enriched through magnetic negative selection, after which naive cells were positively selected on CD45RA and the remaining negative fraction served as the memory subset. Blood was obtained by leukapheresis, after which PBMCs were separated by Ficoll-Histopaque density gradient centrifugation and cryopreserved in liquid nitrogen vapor phase. Analytical flow cytometry was used to check the purity and quantity of every magnetically sorted T cell population. From each sorted fraction, genomic DNA was isolated and quantified by UV absorbance on a Nanodrop 2000c.

These data are taken from a study of shared clonotypes between healthy human individuals (TCRdb year 2020). A note on the overall study: The cohort comprised two women and a few men aged 18 to 49 years. Per donor, three plates each were used for CD4 naive and CD4 memory, two for CD8 naive, and one for CD8 memory. To estimate repertoire size and how much clonotype sharing occurs between individuals, the study deeply sequenced the blood TCR repertoires of about five healthy adults. Different laboratories and diverse techniques were used to prepare libraries and sequence TCR repertoires, to increase sequencing depth and limit assay-specific biases. Per donor, leukapheresis produced somewhere between about 0.94 and 9.5 billion PBMCs.

What the authors observed across the whole study: Larger estimated clonotype richness was generally found for naive subsets than for memory subsets. Sharing across a few donors was observed for roughly 5% of naive CD4, 3% to 3.5% of naive CD8, 2% to 2.5% of memory CD4, and around 0.4% of memory CD8 clonotypes. Compared with non-shared clonotypes, clonotypes shared by all four sorted-subset donors had higher generation probabilities. The genetic and exposure-history diversity represented was limited by the small number of donors. Even with the large sequencing depth, rarefaction of the sorted-subset datasets indicated that sequencing was incomplete. Sampling was limited to blood, and TCR repertoires in tissue likely differ from TCR repertoires in blood. Pairwise subsampling led to the expectation that sequencing depth would affect the degree of clonotype sharing among donors.

Using the deep immunoSEQ assay, TCR CDR3 regions were amplified from genomic DNA by multiplex PCR. For each cell subset, the extracted genomic DNA was distributed evenly across all wells of several immunoSEQ 96-well plates, and each plate served as one replicate. For sorted subsets, each replicate PCR was loaded with approximately 0.2 ug genomic DNA, equivalent to some 31,000 T cell genomes. Purified libraries were quantified with a Qubit 3.0 fluorometer, sized on a Bioanalyzer 2100, and re-quantified with the KAPA Library Quantification kit. Every immunoSEQ 96-well plate was sequenced on a separate single-read 150-cycle Illumina NextSeq 550 flow cell. In the source study's methods: Because the immunoSEQ output included only junctional sequences and no quality scores, the filtering could not be the same as the filtering used for full-length reads. To assign V/J genes and CDR3, sequences were annotated using PyIR, a Python wrapper for IgBLAST v1.9, with IMGT germline references. Reads were filtered out if the reads had weak V/J assignments (E-value above 1e-6), no CDR3, stop codons, out-of-frame junctions, or ambiguous translated residues. V3J clonotypes were defined as sequences sharing the same inferred V gene, J gene, and CDR3 amino acid sequence. To compute the percentage overlap between repertoires, the number of shared unique clonotypes was divided by the size of the smaller repertoire. Repertoire richness was assessed with RTK rarefaction, the Chao1 estimator, and Recon v2.1 estimates of unobserved clonotypes. OLGA was used to compute generation probabilities for all TCRbeta clonotypes that the gDNA method yielded from several donors. This immuneACCESS table, as held by TCRdb, lists in-frame sequences with V and J called but not all clones. Of the missing ones, under half trace to an unresolved V gene in checked studies; the others have no known cause. V and J calls and clone size follow that table, whereas D and trimming were derived from the DNA. The sample profile shows some 2.4 million clones; roughly 93% of them were found once. Approximately 0.36% of the sample is in the top ten clones.

The TCR comes from a young man in good health. Some clones in this sample may be carry-over from other donors' samples. The sample comprised naive CD4+ T cells from PBMCs. The sample's cell subset or site label, decoded: CD45RA+ positively selected. This receptor chain uses TRBV6-5 and TRBJ1-2, with the D gene too uncertain to name. For the CDR3, the sequence is CASSGADYGYTF. The sequenced DNA is TGTGCCAGCTCCGGTGCCGACTATGGCTACACCTTC.